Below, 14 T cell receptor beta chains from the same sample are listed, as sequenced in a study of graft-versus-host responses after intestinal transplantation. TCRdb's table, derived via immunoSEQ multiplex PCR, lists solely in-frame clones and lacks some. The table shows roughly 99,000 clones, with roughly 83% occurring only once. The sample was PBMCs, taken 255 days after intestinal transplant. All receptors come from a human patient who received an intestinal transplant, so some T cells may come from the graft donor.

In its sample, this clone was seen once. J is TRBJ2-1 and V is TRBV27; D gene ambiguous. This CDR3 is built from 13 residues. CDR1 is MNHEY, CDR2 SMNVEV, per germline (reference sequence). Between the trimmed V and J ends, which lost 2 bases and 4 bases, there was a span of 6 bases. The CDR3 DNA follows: TGTGCCAGCAGTTTACTCCTTTACAATGAGCAGTTCTTC. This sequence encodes CASSLLLYNEQFF.

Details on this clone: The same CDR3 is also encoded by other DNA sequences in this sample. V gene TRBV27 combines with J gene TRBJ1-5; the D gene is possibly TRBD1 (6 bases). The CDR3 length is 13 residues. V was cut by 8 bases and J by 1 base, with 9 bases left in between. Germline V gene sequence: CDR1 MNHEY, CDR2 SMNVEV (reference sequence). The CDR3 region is CASRGGSNQPQHF. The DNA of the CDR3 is TGTGCCAGCCGAGGGGGAAGCAATCAGCCCCAGCATTTT.

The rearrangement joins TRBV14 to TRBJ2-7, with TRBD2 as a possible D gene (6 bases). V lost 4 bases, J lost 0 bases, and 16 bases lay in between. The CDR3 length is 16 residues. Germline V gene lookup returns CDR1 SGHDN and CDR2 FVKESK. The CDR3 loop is CASSLQRRTTSYEQYF. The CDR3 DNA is TGTGCCAGCAGCCTGCAGAGGCGGACTACCTCCTACGAGCAGTACTTC.

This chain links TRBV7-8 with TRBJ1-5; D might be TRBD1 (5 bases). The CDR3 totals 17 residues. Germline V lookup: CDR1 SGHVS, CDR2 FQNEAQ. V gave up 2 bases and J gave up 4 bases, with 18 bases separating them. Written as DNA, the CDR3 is TGTGCCAGCAGCTTATCGCCCGGCAGGGCGGTTAATCAGCCCCAGCATTTT. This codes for CASSLSPGRAVNQPQHF. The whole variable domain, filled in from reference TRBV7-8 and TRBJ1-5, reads GAGVSQSPRYKVAKRGQDVALRCDPISGHVSLFWYQQALGQGPEFLTYFQNEAQLDKSGLPSDRFFAERPEGSVSTLKIQRTQQEDSAVYLCASSLSPGRAVNQPQHFGDGTRLSIL.

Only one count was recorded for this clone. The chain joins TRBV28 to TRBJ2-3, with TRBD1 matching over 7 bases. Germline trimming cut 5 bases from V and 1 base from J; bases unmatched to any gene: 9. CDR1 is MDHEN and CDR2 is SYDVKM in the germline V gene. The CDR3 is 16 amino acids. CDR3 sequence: CASSARQGRGTDTQYF. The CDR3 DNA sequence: TGTGCCAGCAGTGCCAGACAGGGCCGCGGCACAGATACGCAGTATTTT.

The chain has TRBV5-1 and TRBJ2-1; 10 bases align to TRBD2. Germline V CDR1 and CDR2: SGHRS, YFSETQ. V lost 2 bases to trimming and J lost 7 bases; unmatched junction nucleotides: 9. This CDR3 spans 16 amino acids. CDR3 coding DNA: TGCGCCAGCAGCTTTCTAGCGGGGGTACTCCTTAATGAGCAGTTCTTC. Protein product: CASSFLAGVLLNEQFF.

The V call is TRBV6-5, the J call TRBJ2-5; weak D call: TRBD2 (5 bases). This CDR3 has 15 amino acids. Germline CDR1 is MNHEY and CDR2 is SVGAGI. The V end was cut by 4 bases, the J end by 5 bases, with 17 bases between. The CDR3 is CASSFSEGSAETQYF. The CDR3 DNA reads TGTGCCAGCAGTTTCTCAGAGGGATCGGCGGAGACCCAGTACTTC.

CDR3 sequence (DNA): TGTGCCAGCATGTCGGGGGGAACAGATACGCAGTATTTT. This encodes CASMSGGTDTQYF. V usage is TRBV2 and J usage is TRBJ2-3; 7 bases are a match to TRBD2. CDR3 length: 13 amino acids. V shed 7 bases and J 3 bases; nucleotides not matched to a gene: 4. In germline, CDR1 is SNHLY, CDR2 FYNNEI.

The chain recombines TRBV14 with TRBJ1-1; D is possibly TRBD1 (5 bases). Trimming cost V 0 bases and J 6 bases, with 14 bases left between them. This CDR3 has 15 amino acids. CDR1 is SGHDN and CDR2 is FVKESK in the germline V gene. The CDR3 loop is CASSQDAGRFPEAFF. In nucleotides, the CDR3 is TGTGCCAGCAGCCAAGATGCAGGGCGCTTCCCTGAAGCTTTCTTT. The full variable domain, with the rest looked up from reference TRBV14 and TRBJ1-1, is EAGVTQFPSHSVIEKGQTVTLRCDPISGHDNLYWYRRVMGKEIKFLLHFVKESKQDESGMPNNRFLAERTGGTYSTLKVQPAELEDSGVYFCASSQDAGRFPEAFFGQGTRLTVV.

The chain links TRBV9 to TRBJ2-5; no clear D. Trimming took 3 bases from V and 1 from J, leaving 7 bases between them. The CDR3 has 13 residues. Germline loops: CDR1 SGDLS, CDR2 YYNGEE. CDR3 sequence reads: CASSANLQETQYF. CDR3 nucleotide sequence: TGTGCCAGCAGCGCTAACCTCCAAGAGACCCAGTACTTC.

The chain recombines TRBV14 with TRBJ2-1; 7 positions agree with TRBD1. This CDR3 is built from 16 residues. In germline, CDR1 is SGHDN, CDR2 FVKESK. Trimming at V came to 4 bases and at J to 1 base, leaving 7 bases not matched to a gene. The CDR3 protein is CASSRFVQGSYNEQFF. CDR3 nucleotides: TGTGCCAGCAGCCGATTTGTACAGGGGTCCTACAATGAGCAGTTCTTC.

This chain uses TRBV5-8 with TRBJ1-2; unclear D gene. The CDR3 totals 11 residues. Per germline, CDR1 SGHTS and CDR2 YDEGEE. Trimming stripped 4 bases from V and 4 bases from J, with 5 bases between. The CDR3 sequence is CASSKLYGYTF. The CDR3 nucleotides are TGTGCCAGCAGCAAGCTCTATGGCTACACCTTC.

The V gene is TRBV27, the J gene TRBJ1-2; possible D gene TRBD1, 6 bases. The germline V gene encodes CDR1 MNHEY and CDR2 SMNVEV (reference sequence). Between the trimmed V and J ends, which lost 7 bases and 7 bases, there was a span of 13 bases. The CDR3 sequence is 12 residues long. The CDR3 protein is CASKPPGAGYTF. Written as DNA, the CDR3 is TGTGCCAGCAAACCACCAGGGGCTGGCTACACCTTC.

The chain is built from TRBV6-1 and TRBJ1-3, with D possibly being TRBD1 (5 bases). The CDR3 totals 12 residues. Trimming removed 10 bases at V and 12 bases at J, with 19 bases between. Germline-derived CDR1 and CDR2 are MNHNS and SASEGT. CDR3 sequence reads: CATTVPGTGIYF. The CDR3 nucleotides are TGTGCCACCACAGTCCCCGGGACGGGCATATATTTT.